Listed here are 21 T cell receptor beta chains from one sample, sequenced in a study of blood T cell repertoires in COVID-19. The table came from immunoSEQ multiplex PCR; TCRdb's copy has only in-frame clones and leaves some out. The sample gives some 220,000 clones, around 85% of which show up once; about 2.5% is in the top ten. Sequenced input: peripheral blood. The receptor source for this set is a woman aged 70-85 years with COVID-19, enrolled during active disease.

The V call is TRBV15, the J call TRBJ1-2; D call uncertain. From germline, CDR1 is LNHNV and CDR2 YYDKDF (reference sequence). V lost 3 bases and J 7 bases, leaving 24 bases between the germline ends. This CDR3 comprises 17 residues. The CDR3 DNA sequence: TGTGCCACCAGCAGGCGGTTCTTGAACATTGAGATGGGTGGCTACACCTTC. It specifies CATSRRFLNIEMGGYTF. The variable domain in full, completed from reference TRBV15 and TRBJ1-2, reads DAMVIQNPRYQVTQFGKPVTLSCSQTLNHNVMYWYQQKSSQAPKLLFHYYDKDFNNEADTPDNFQSRRPNTSFCFLDIRSPGLGDTAMYLCATSRRFLNIEMGGYTFGSGTRLTVV.

Points on this clone: Other nucleotide sequences in the sample specify the same CDR3. V gene TRBV6-2 or TRBV6-3 combines with J gene TRBJ2-5; D is unclear. CDR1 is MNHEY, CDR2 SVGEGT, per germline. There are 12 residues in the CDR3. Trimming took 2 bases from V and 3 from J, leaving 4 bases between them. The CDR3 nucleotides are TGTGCCAGCAGTTACCAAAAAGAGACCCAGTACTTC. It translates to CASSYQKETQYF.

V usage is TRBV7-2 and J usage is TRBJ1-6, with a weak D call TRBD1 (6 bases). The V gene lost 3 bases and the J gene lost 7 bases, with 13 bases spanning the gap. Germline CDR1 and CDR2: SGHTA and FQGNSA. The CDR3 has 15 residues. As DNA, the CDR3 is TGTGCCAGCAGCTTTTACGGGCAGGGGAATTCACCCCTCCACTTT. Translation: CASSFYGQGNSPLHF.

J is TRBJ2-2 and V is TRBV11-1, with D possibly TRBD2 on 5 matching bases. The germline gives CDR1 SGHAT, CDR2 FQDESV (reference sequence). V was clipped by 5 bases and J by 3 bases, with 16 bases between them. CDR3 length equals 16 residues. The CDR3 reads CASSGWGVMDTGELFF. CDR3 bases: TGTGCCAGCAGCGGTTGGGGAGTAATGGACACCGGGGAGCTGTTTTTT.

J is TRBJ2-2 and V is TRBV6-5, with 7 bases fitting TRBD1. Germline V CDR1 and CDR2: MNHEY, SVGAGI. V was clipped by 8 bases and J by 4 bases; unmatched bases: 4. The CDR3 length is 13 residues. The CDR3 protein is CASFTGATGELFF. CDR3 nucleotide sequence: TGTGCCAGCTTTACAGGGGCCACCGGGGAGCTGTTTTTT.

The V and J genes are TRBV21-1 and TRBJ1-1; the table's D call, TRBD1, was not checked against the DNA. TRBV21-1 is annotated as a pseudogene. There are 12 residues in the CDR3. The CDR3 region is CASSGGHRQAFF. Here the CDR3 DNA reads TGTGCCAGCAGCGGTGGACACCGCCAAGCTTTCTTT.

CDR3 protein: CASSPRQGAGYGYTF. The CDR3 DNA follows: TGTGCCAGCAGCCCACGACAGGGGGCTGGCTATGGCTACACCTTC. This chain connects TRBV7-9 to TRBJ1-2; 10 nucleotides line up with TRBD1. V was pared by 5 bases and J by 4 bases, with 7 bases of the junction left unmatched. CDR3 length equals 15 residues. The V gene's germline CDR1 is SEHNR and CDR2 FQNEAQ (reference sequence). Looking up the rest from reference TRBV7-9 and TRBJ1-2 gives the full variable domain: DTGVSQNPRHKITKRGQNVTFRCDPISEHNRLYWYRQTLGQGPEFLTYFQNEAQLEKSRLLSDRFSAERPKGSFSTLEIQRTEQGDSAMYLCASSPRQGAGYGYTFGSGTRLTVV.

The chain joins TRBV14 to TRBJ1-6, with D uncertain. CDR1 is SGHDN and CDR2 is FVKESK in the germline V gene. The V and J ends lost 2 bases and 3 bases respectively, with 11 bases between them. This CDR3 is built from 16 residues. The DNA of the CDR3 is TGTGCCAGCAGCCAAAAAAGCATAAACTATAATTCACCCCTCCACTTT. Amino acid sequence: CASSQKSINYNSPLHF.

This clone was seen a handful of times. The chain carries TRBV15 and TRBJ2-1, with D maybe TRBD1 (5 bases). With 3 bases removed from V and 9 bases from J, the gap between germline ends came to 15 bases. The CDR3 has 14 residues. Germline V gene lookup returns CDR1 LNHNV and CDR2 YYDKDF (reference sequence). DNA for the CDR3: TGTGCCACCAGCAGCCTATATCAGCAGGGTGAGCAGTTCTTC. Translated, it gives CATSSLYQQGEQFF. Together with reference TRBV15 and TRBJ2-1, the CDR3 gives the full variable domain: DAMVIQNPRYQVTQFGKPVTLSCSQTLNHNVMYWYQQKSSQAPKLLFHYYDKDFNNEADTPDNFQSRRPNTSFCFLDIRSPGLGDTAMYLCATSSLYQQGEQFFGPGTRLTVL.

This chain joins TRBV6-5 and TRBJ2-2, with TRBD1 matching over 8 bases. Trimming cost V 6 bases and J 0 bases; bases outside gene matches: 3. The germline V gene has CDR1 MNHEY and CDR2 SVGAGI. The CDR3 is made up of 15 amino acids. CDR3 sequence: CASRTGAANTGELFF. DNA of the CDR3: TGTGCCAGCAGGACAGGGGCTGCGAACACCGGGGAGCTGTTTTTT.

This CDR3 reads CASRKDRGGNTGELFF. CDR3 nucleotides: TGTGCCAGCAGGAAGGACAGGGGCGGCAACACCGGGGAGCTGTTTTTT. This chain uses TRBV7-6 with TRBJ2-2; TRBD1 matches 9 bases. V lost 6 bases and J lost 2; bases outside the gene matches: 7. The CDR3 length is 16 residues. CDR1 and CDR2 (germline): SGHVS, FNYEAQ.

This clone was seen once. The gene calls are TRBV19 and TRBJ1-4; the match to TRBD1 covers 8 bases. The V gene's germline CDR1 is LNHDA and CDR2 SQIVND (reference sequence). The junction had 7 bases not matched to a gene; V was cut back by 7 bases and J by 3 bases. CDR3 length equals 15 residues. The CDR3 loop is CASKTPGGPNEKLFF. CDR3 DNA sequence: TGTGCCAGTAAGACTCCAGGGGGCCCTAATGAAAAACTGTTTTTT.

The J gene is TRBJ2-5, the V gene TRBV5-1; 12 nucleotides line up with TRBD1. CDR1 and CDR2 from the germline V gene are SGHRS and YFSETQ. The V gene end was trimmed by 2 bases and the J gene end by 2 bases; junction bases not matched to a gene: 7. This CDR3 comprises 17 residues. The CDR3 nucleotides are TGCGCCAGCAGCTTCGGGACAGGGGGCGCAAATCAAGAGACCCAGTACTTC. Amino acids: CASSFGTGGANQETQYF. The variable domain in full, with the rest retrieved from reference TRBV5-1 and TRBJ2-5, is KAGVTQTPRYLIKTRGQQVTLSCSPISGHRSVSWYQQTPGQGLQFLFEYFSETQRNKGNFPGRFSGRQFSNSRSEMNVSTLELGDSALYLCASSFGTGGANQETQYFGPGTRLLVL.

The chain combines TRBV19 with TRBJ2-3; weak D call: TRBD1 (5 bases). CDR1 and CDR2 from the germline V gene are LNHDA and SQIVND (reference sequence). The CDR3 extends over 17 amino acids. V shed 3 bases and J shed 0 bases, with 16 bases lying between them. The chain's CDR3 is CASSISSGGASTDTQYF. The CDR3 coding sequence is TGTGCCAGTAGTATTTCTAGTGGTGGGGCAAGCACAGATACGCAGTATTTT.

The CDR3 nucleotides are TGTGCCAGCAGCTATACGGGGGGGGACACCTCCTACGAGCAGTACTTC. Translating gives CASSYTGGDTSYEQYF. The chain uses TRBV11-2 and TRBJ2-7; 8 bases map to TRBD2. The V segment lost 4 bases and the J segment 0 bases; nucleotides outside the gene matches: 8. Germline loops: CDR1 SGHAT, CDR2 FQNNGV. This CDR3 is 16 amino acids long.

The chain couples TRBV30 to TRBJ1-5; the D is unclear. The CDR3 has 13 amino acids. Looked up from germline, CDR1 is GTSNPN and CDR2 is SVGIG (reference sequence). Between the trimmed V and J ends, which lost 4 bases and 1 base, there was a span of 8 bases. The chain's CDR3 is CAWTPGSNQPQHF. DNA for the CDR3: TGTGCCTGGACCCCCGGGAGCAATCAGCCCCAGCATTTT.

The rearrangement joins TRBV9 to TRBJ2-5; 9 bases are a match to TRBD1. Losses at the gene ends were 0 bases for V and 1 base for J; bases not matched to a gene: 1. The germline V gene has CDR1 SGDLS and CDR2 YYNGEE. The CDR3 loop spans 15 amino acids. The CDR3 sequence: CASSVATGGQETQYF. The CDR3 bases are TGTGCCAGCAGCGTAGCGACAGGGGGCCAAGAGACCCAGTACTTC.

This chain joins TRBV5-4 and TRBJ2-3; TRBD2 matches 10 bases. CDR1 is SGHNT and CDR2 is YYREEE in the germline V gene (reference sequence). CDR3 length: 16 amino acids. V was pared by 2 bases and J by 0 bases, with 3 bases of the junction left unmatched. DNA of the CDR3: TGTGCCAGCAGCTTCGAGCGGGGGGGGAGCACAGATACGCAGTATTTT. Translated: CASSFERGGSTDTQYF. Supplemented by reference TRBV5-4 and TRBJ2-3, the full variable domain reads ETGVTQSPTHLIKTRGQQVTLRCSSQSGHNTVSWYQQALGQGPQFIFQYYREEENGRGNFPPRFSGLQFPNYSSELNVNALELDDSALYLCASSFERGGSTDTQYFGPGTRLTVL.

The V and J genes are TRBV11-3 and TRBJ1-1; 10 nucleotides line up with TRBD1. The CDR3 covers 14 residues. The germline gives CDR1 SGHNT, CDR2 YENEEA. V lost 5 bases and J lost 7; bases outside the gene matches: 7. CDR3 nucleotide sequence: TGTGCCAGCAGCCCCGACAGGGGGCTTGGTGAAGCTTTCTTT. Protein product: CASSPDRGLGEAFF.

The chain recombines TRBV5-1 with TRBJ1-2; TRBD1 agrees at 8 bases. Looked up from germline, CDR1 is SGHRS and CDR2 is YFSETQ. After removal of 0 bases from V and 4 bases from J, the junction contained 11 bases not matched to a gene. The CDR3 spans 17 residues. The DNA of the CDR3 is TGCGCCAGCAGCTTGGGTCAGGGGGCTGAGGTCGCCTATGGCTACACCTTC. Encoded protein: CASSLGQGAEVAYGYTF. Looking up the rest from reference TRBV5-1 and TRBJ1-2 gives the full variable domain: KAGVTQTPRYLIKTRGQQVTLSCSPISGHRSVSWYQQTPGQGLQFLFEYFSETQRNKGNFPGRFSGRQFSNSRSEMNVSTLELGDSALYLCASSLGQGAEVAYGYTFGSGTRLTVV.

The genes are TRBV19 and TRBJ1-1; possibly TRBD1 for D (5 bases). CDR3 size: 16 residues. CDR1 is LNHDA, CDR2 SQIVND, per germline (reference sequence). V was trimmed by 4 bases and J by 3 bases, leaving 18 bases between them. The CDR3 DNA follows: TGTGCCAGTAGTAAGTGGCCAGGGAACCTCGACACTGAAGCTTTCTTT. It encodes CASSKWPGNLDTEAFF.